This T cell receptor beta chain was retrieved from a study of shared clonotypes between healthy human individuals (TCRdb year 2020). Context from the whole study: The cohort comprised a couple of women and a few men aged 18 to 49 years. For each donor, CD4 naive and CD4 memory were each run on three plates, CD8 naive on two plates, and CD8 memory on one plate. Different laboratories and diverse techniques were used to prepare libraries and sequence TCR repertoires, to increase sequencing depth and limit assay-specific biases. Between about 0.94 and 10 billion PBMCs per donor were obtained by leukapheresis. To estimate repertoire size and how much clonotypes are shared between individuals, the study performed deep sequencing of blood TCR repertoires from five healthy adults.

Trimming costs V 3 bases and J 2 bases, and their ends lie 7 bases apart. CDR1 and CDR2, looked up from the germline V gene (reference sequence), are MNHEY and SMNVEV. The CDR3 contains 13 residues, cysteine and phenylalanine counted. The read is trimmed to its CDR3 DNA, 39 bases read in frame from base 1. Of note for this clone: Its antigen target is currently unknown. No base quality information exists; no much larger clone differs at one position. This sample includes further DNA sequences coding for the same CDR3.

Using the deep immunoSEQ assay, TCR CDR3 regions were amplified from genomic DNA by multiplex PCR. Extracted genomic DNA from each cell subset was distributed evenly across all wells of several immunoSEQ 96-well plates, and each plate was treated as a replicate. For sorted subsets, around 0.2 ug of genomic DNA, equivalent to 30,000 or so T cell genomes, went into each replicate PCR. Purified libraries were measured with a Qubit 3.0 fluorometer, size-checked on a Bioanalyzer 2100, and measured again with the KAPA Library Quantification kit. A separate single-read 150-cycle Illumina NextSeq 550 flow cell was used to sequence each immunoSEQ 96-well plate. From the authors' description of their analysis: Because the immunoSEQ output included only junctional sequences and no quality scores, the filtering could not be the same as the filtering used for full-length reads. To assign V/J genes and CDR3, sequences were annotated against IMGT germline references using PyIR, a Python wrapper for IgBLAST v1.9. Reads with weak V/J assignments (E-value above 1e-6), missing CDR3, stop codons, out-of-frame junctions, or ambiguous translated residues were removed. A V3J clonotype was defined by an identical inferred V gene, J gene, and CDR3 amino acid sequence. To compute the percentage overlap between repertoires, the number of shared unique clonotypes was divided by the size of the smaller repertoire. Richness of each repertoire was evaluated using RTK rarefaction, the Chao1 estimator, and Recon v2.1 estimates of unobserved clonotypes. OLGA was used to compute generation probabilities for all TCRbeta clonotypes that the gDNA method yielded from several donors. TCRdb obtained this table from immuneACCESS and retained in-frame rearrangements with V and J assigned. These tables miss some clones; where compared with another copy, unresolved V genes account for less than half of the shortfall, and the remainder is unexplained. The D gene and trimming were derived from the DNA, and the V and J assignments and clone size from that table. The sample table contains about 1,900,000 clones; only one count was recorded for roughly 94% of them. The ten largest clones take up 1.2% of the sample.

CD8 naive samples consisted of CD45RO-negative cells that were positively selected for CCR7, yielding a CD45RA+CCR7+ population without TemRA cells. Donors were healthy HIV-negative adults with no recently reported acute infections or vaccinations. Every donor was a Caucasian adult living in Nashville, Tennessee, USA. Blood was collected by leukapheresis, and PBMCs were isolated by Ficoll-Histopaque density gradient centrifugation and then cryopreserved in liquid nitrogen vapor phase. Analytical flow cytometry was used to check the purity and quantity of each magnetically sorted T cell population. Genomic DNA was isolated from each sorted fraction and quantified by UV absorbance on a Nanodrop 2000c. What the study reported, not specific to this receptor: Compared with non-shared clonotypes, the clonotypes found in all four sorted-subset donors had higher generation probabilities. Incomplete sequencing was indicated by rarefaction of sorted-subset datasets, despite the large sequencing depth. Naive subsets generally had larger estimated clonotype richness than memory subsets. Pairwise subsampling led to the expectation that sequencing depth would affect the degree of clonotype sharing among donors. The genetic and exposure-history diversity represented was limited by the small number of donors. Approximately 4.8% of naive CD4, 3.5% of naive CD8, 2.3% of memory CD4, and approximately 0.39% of memory CD8 clonotypes were shared across four donors. Only blood was sampled, and tissue TCR repertoires likely differ from those in blood.

The sequencing sample was made of naive CD8+ T cells sorted from blood. Sample cell subset or site, as interpreted from the label and publication: CD45RA+CCR7+. The chain couples TRBV27 to TRBJ1-1; a confident D gene designation cannot be given. This TCR came from a man aged 18 to 30 in good health. This receptor has the CDR3 CASSFVGNTEAFF. The sequenced DNA is TGTGCCAGCAGTTTTGTGGGCAACACTGAAGCTTTCTTT.